The clone carrying this TCR beta chain was observed a few times. The CDR3 runs 15 residues. Trimming removed 4 bases from V and 0 bases from J; junction bases left unmatched: 6. Germline-derived CDR1 and CDR2 are SGHRS and YFSETQ. The source of the sample is a study of blood T cell repertoires in COVID-19. Assay used: immunoSEQ multiplex PCR; TCRdb lists only in-frame clones, some missing. The sample records approximately 120,000 clones, roughly 82% being singletons. The gene calls are TRBV5-1 and TRBJ2-7, with TRBD2 matching over 8 bases. This TCR was sampled from a human donor in a cohort sampled during active COVID-19. Sequencing used peripheral blood. As DNA, the CDR3 is TGCGCCAGCAGCATGACTAGCGTGGTCTCCTACGAGCAGTACTTC. Its protein product is CASSMTSVVSYEQYF.